These 29 T cell receptor beta chains originate from one sample sequenced in a study of control samples from healthy donors and cancer patients. Sequenced by immunoSEQ multiplex PCR; TCRdb stores in-frame clones only, minus some. The data contain 70,000 or so clones, less than 95% of them singletons. The specimen was blood. The receptors come from a woman in her thirties or forties in good health.

The chain is built from TRBV9 and TRBJ1-2, with D perhaps matching TRBD1 (6 bases). The CDR3 covers 15 residues. CDR1 is SGDLS and CDR2 is YYNGEE in the germline V gene. Trimming removed 2 bases from V and 2 bases from J, with 13 bases in between. CDR3 amino acids: CASSVVEGENYGYTF. CDR3 DNA sequence: TGTGCCAGCAGCGTCGTGGAGGGGGAAAACTATGGCTACACCTTC.

The CDR3 reads CASARLVHEQYF. In DNA form, the CDR3 reads TGTGCCAGTGCTCGACTAGTCCACGAGCAGTACTTC. The chain combines TRBV2 with TRBJ2-7; maybe TRBD2 (6 bases). Trimming stripped 9 bases from V and 5 bases from J, with 14 bases between. This CDR3 has 12 amino acids. The germline CDR1 and CDR2 sequences are SNHLY and FYNNEI.

The J gene is TRBJ1-2, the V gene TRBV12-3 or TRBV12-4; unclear D gene. The CDR3 extends over 12 amino acids. V lost 3 bases to trimming and J lost 7 bases, with 9 bases between them. For the CDR3, the DNA is TGTGCCAGCAGTTTCCGATCCGGTGGCTACACCTTC. It encodes CASSFRSGGYTF.

This chain connects TRBV19 to TRBJ1-4; D not resolved. With 3 bases removed from V and 6 bases from J, the gap between germline ends came to 14 bases. CDR1 LNHDA and CDR2 SQIVND come from the germline V gene (reference sequence). There are 15 residues in the CDR3. The CDR3 loop is CASSILEDYDEKLFF. Written as DNA, the CDR3 is TGTGCCAGTAGTATCTTGGAGGATTACGATGAAAAACTGTTTTTT. Complete variable domain (other parts from reference TRBV19 and TRBJ1-4): DGGITQSPKYLFRKEGQNVTLSCEQNLNHDAMYWYRQDPGQGLRLIYYSQIVNDFQKGDIAEGYSVSREKKESFPLTVTSAQKNPTAFYLCASSILEDYDEKLFFGSGTQLSVL.

The V call is TRBV2, the J call TRBJ1-2; the D gene is possibly TRBD1 (5 bases). V lost 6 bases and J lost 3, with 14 bases in between. The CDR3 runs 14 residues. Germline CDR1 is SNHLY and CDR2 is FYNNEI. The CDR3 is CASRLDPGDYGYTF. For the CDR3, the DNA is TGTGCCAGCAGGCTTGATCCGGGGGACTATGGCTACACCTTC.

The chain couples TRBV6-1 to TRBJ2-2; D is possibly TRBD1 or TRBD2 (6 bases each). This CDR3 spans 17 amino acids. V was clipped by 3 bases and J by 6 bases, with 20 bases between them. Germline assignment: CDR1 MNHNS and CDR2 SASEGT. The CDR3 spells CASSDRAPGEVAGELFF. CDR3 bases: TGTGCCAGCAGTGATAGGGCCCCAGGGGAGGTGGCCGGGGAGCTGTTTTTT.

The chain has TRBV2 and TRBJ2-1, with 11 bases that match TRBD2. CDR1 SNHLY and CDR2 FYNNEI come from the germline V gene. The CDR3 has 15 amino acids. V lost 2 bases to trimming and J lost 6 bases; unmatched junction nucleotides: 3. CDR3 residues: CASSERTSGLNEQFF. The CDR3 coding sequence is TGTGCCAGCAGTGAAAGGACTAGCGGGCTCAATGAGCAGTTCTTC.

V usage is TRBV15 and J usage is TRBJ1-5; no clear D gene. CDR3 length: 13 residues. CDR1 is LNHNV, CDR2 YYDKDF, per germline (reference sequence). The V gene lost 5 bases and the J gene lost 4 bases, with 9 bases spanning the gap. In nucleotides, the CDR3 is TGTGCCACCAGCCTCACGGTTAATCAGCCCCAGCATTTT. It specifies CATSLTVNQPQHF.

V is TRBV27 and J is TRBJ1-4; TRBD1 agrees at 7 bases. The CDR3 is 14 residues long. V trimming: 4 bases; J trimming: 10 bases; junction bases outside the gene matches: 9. Germline V lookup: CDR1 MNHEY, CDR2 SMNVEV (reference sequence). CDR3 in DNA: TGTGCCAGCAGTTCTGGACCGTCAGGGGGAAAACTGTTTTTT. Its protein is CASSSGPSGGKLFF.

The chain has TRBV22-1 and TRBJ1-5; TRBD1 was called by the table and not checked on the DNA. TRBV22-1 is flagged as a pseudogene. The length of the CDR3 is 17 residues. DNA of the CDR3: TGTCCTGGGAGCGGGGGTTTGGGGCAGCTTAGCAATCAGCCCCAGCATTTT. Translated: CPGSGGLGQLSNQPQHF.

J is TRBJ2-5 and V is TRBV7-2, with D perhaps TRBD1 (5 bases). The CDR3 has 15 amino acids. Trimming shortened V by 5 bases and J by 2 bases, and 15 bases separated the two germline ends. The germline V gene has CDR1 SGHTA and CDR2 FQGNSA. The CDR3 sequence is CASSPDGWTQETQYF. The DNA for the CDR3 is TGTGCCAGCAGCCCGGATGGTTGGACACAAGAGACCCAGTACTTC.

This clone has only one observation. The chain has TRBV4-2 and TRBJ2-7, with unresolved D. There are 13 residues in the CDR3. The germline V gene has CDR1 LGHNA and CDR2 YNFKEQ. V was trimmed by 1 base and J by 7 bases, leaving 11 bases between them. The CDR3 reads CASSQVSVGEQYF. The CDR3, as DNA: TGTGCCAGCAGCCAAGTATCTGTAGGGGAGCAGTACTTC.

V and J are TRBV7-2 and TRBJ2-3, with 9 bases matching TRBD2. The CDR3 is made up of 16 amino acids. Per the germline V gene, CDR1 is SGHTA and CDR2 is FQGNSA. With V trimmed by 1 base and J by 3 bases, 5 bases remained unmatched. CDR3 region: CASSLVGTSGTDTQYF. CDR3 nucleotide sequence: TGTGCCAGCAGCTTAGTAGGTACTAGCGGGACAGATACGCAGTATTTT.

This clone was detected once. This sequence joins TRBV12-3 or TRBV12-4 and TRBJ2-5; D is undetermined. V was shortened by 3 bases and J by 5 bases, with 10 bases between the two germline ends. The CDR3 totals 13 residues. The CDR3: CASSFIMGETQYF. The CDR3 DNA reads TGTGCCAGCAGTTTCATTATGGGGGAGACCCAGTACTTC.

About this clone: A read error may produce the germline difference seen at one junction end. The chain recombines TRBV4-3 with TRBJ2-1; 9 positions agree with TRBD1. The CDR3 consists of 13 residues. CDR1 is LGHNA, CDR2 YSLEER, per germline. CDR3: CASSQDPGTGSLF. The CDR3 DNA follows: TGCGCCAGCAGCCAAGACCCCGGGACAGGGTCCCTCTTC.

This clone showed up just once. J is TRBJ1-1 and V is TRBV4-3; 9 bases map to TRBD1. This CDR3 comprises 15 residues. CDR1 and CDR2 (germline): LGHNA, YSLEER. The junction had 3 bases not matched to a gene; V was cut back by 0 bases and J by 4 bases. In nucleotides, the CDR3 is TGCGCCAGCAGCCAAGACCTGGGACAGGGCACTGAAGCTTTCTTT. It translates to CASSQDLGQGTEAFF.

The gene calls are TRBV11-2 and TRBJ1-1; D is possibly TRBD1 (6 bases). This CDR3 has 14 residues. Per germline, CDR1 SGHAT and CDR2 FQNNGV. The V end was cut by 5 bases, the J end by 4 bases, with 14 bases between. The CDR3 bases are TGTGCCAGCAGCCTGGGACATATTGGCACTGAAGCTTTCTTT. Its protein is CASSLGHIGTEAFF.

The chain uses TRBV4-1 and TRBJ1-2, with no clear D. The CDR3 is made up of 15 amino acids. Per germline, CDR1 MGHRA and CDR2 YSYEKL. The V end was cut by 1 base, the J end by 5 bases, with 14 bases between. The CDR3, as DNA: TGCGCCAGCAGCCAAGGGTTCCAGTCCTCTTATGGCTACACCTTC. Translation gives CASSQGFQSSYGYTF.

The chain is built from TRBV5-1 and TRBJ1-2, with TRBD1 matching over 10 bases. CDR1 SGHRS and CDR2 YFSETQ come from the germline V gene. The CDR3 extends over 16 amino acids. V lost 0 bases and J lost 2; bases outside the gene matches: 4. CDR3 residues: CASSLASGQGNYGYTF. The CDR3 nucleotides are TGCGCCAGCAGCTTGGCATCGGGACAGGGGAACTATGGCTACACCTTC.

The count of this clone is one. The rearrangement links TRBV19 to TRBJ2-5, with TRBD1 matching 7 bases. Germline CDR1 LNHDA, CDR2 SQIVND (reference sequence). The CDR3 loop spans 13 amino acids. Trimming took 7 bases from V and 5 from J; bases not matched to a gene: 7. The DNA of the CDR3 is TGTGCCAGTAACCACAGGGGATCTGAGACCCAGTACTTC. Amino acid sequence: CASNHRGSETQYF.

The V gene is TRBV11-2, the J gene TRBJ1-3, with D unresolved. The V gene lost 2 bases and the J gene lost 4 bases, with 12 bases spanning the gap. Germline CDR1 and CDR2: SGHAT and FQNNGV. This CDR3 spans 15 amino acids. For the CDR3, the DNA is TGTGCCAGCAGCTTAATGGGGAATTTCGGAAACACCATATATTTT. Protein: CASSLMGNFGNTIYF.

J is TRBJ2-2 and V is TRBV19; D ambiguous. Between the trimmed V and J ends, which lost 3 bases and 5 bases, there was a span of 4 bases. The CDR3 spans 12 residues. CDR1 is LNHDA and CDR2 is SQIVND in the germline V gene (reference sequence). CDR3 in DNA: TGTGCCAGTAGTATTAAGACCGGGGAGCTGTTTTTT. The encoded protein is CASSIKTGELFF. The variable domain in full, with the rest retrieved from reference TRBV19 and TRBJ2-2, is DGGITQSPKYLFRKEGQNVTLSCEQNLNHDAMYWYRQDPGQGLRLIYYSQIVNDFQKGDIAEGYSVSREKKESFPLTVTSAQKNPTAFYLCASSIKTGELFFGEGSRLTVL.

The chain couples TRBV5-1 to TRBJ1-3; D perhaps matches TRBD1 (6 bases). Deletions cut 5 bases from V and 0 bases from J, with 9 bases between. This CDR3 region has 14 residues. Germline V gene sequence: CDR1 SGHRS, CDR2 YFSETQ. The CDR3 DNA reads TGCGCCAGCAGGAAGGGGGACTCTGGAAACACCATATATTTT. Its translation: CASRKGDSGNTIYF. Full variable domain (remainder filled in from reference TRBV5-1 and TRBJ1-3): KAGVTQTPRYLIKTRGQQVTLSCSPISGHRSVSWYQQTPGQGLQFLFEYFSETQRNKGNFPGRFSGRQFSNSRSEMNVSTLELGDSALYLCASRKGDSGNTIYFGEGSWLTVV.

The chain couples TRBV24-1 to TRBJ1-2; perhaps TRBD1 as D (5 bases). CDR1 KGHDR and CDR2 SFDVKD come from the germline V gene. The CDR3 is made up of 13 amino acids. The V end was cut by 5 bases, the J end by 8 bases, with 14 bases between. CDR3 sequence (DNA): TGTGCCACCAGTGGTAGGGGCGGATGGGGCTACACCTTC. As protein: CATSGRGGWGYTF.

The chain couples TRBV6-5 to TRBJ2-1; 11 bases are a match to TRBD2. CDR1 is MNHEY, CDR2 SVGAGI, per germline. The CDR3 spans 15 residues. V lost 6 bases to trimming and J lost 9 bases; unmatched junction nucleotides: 10. The CDR3 bases are TGTGCCAGCAGCCTCCCGGGACTAGCGGTCGGTGAGCAGTTCTTC. It is translated as CASSLPGLAVGEQFF.

The chain has TRBV10-3 and TRBJ1-1; D is unresolved. The CDR3 consists of 13 residues. Germline V CDR1 and CDR2: ENHRY, SYGVKD. Trimming removed 3 bases from V and 0 bases from J, with 5 bases in between. The CDR3 loop reads CAISDDLNTEAFF. CDR3 bases: TGTGCCATCAGTGATGATCTGAACACTGAAGCTTTCTTT.

The rearrangement joins TRBV6-5 to TRBJ1-4, with 8 bases lining up with TRBD1. Germline CDR1 and CDR2: MNHEY and SVGAGI. This CDR3 comprises 14 residues. Unmatched junction bases numbered 8, after V lost 8 bases and J lost 6 bases. This CDR3 reads CASGPRGRDEKLFF. The CDR3 DNA is TGTGCCAGCGGACCCAGGGGGCGGGATGAAAAACTGTTTTTT.

The chain employs TRBV18 and TRBJ1-4, with D possibly matching TRBD1 (5 bases). V lost 2 bases and J 0 bases, leaving 10 bases between the germline ends. The CDR3 has 16 residues. Per germline, CDR1 KGHSH and CDR2 LQKENI. The CDR3 DNA follows: TGTGCCAGCTCACCATTGGGAGGGGCAACTAATGAAAAACTGTTTTTT. It encodes CASSPLGGATNEKLFF.

The gene calls are TRBV30 and TRBJ1-6; no clear D gene. Germline lookup yields CDR1 GTSNPN and CDR2 SVGIG (reference sequence). CDR3 size: 14 residues. V gave up 7 bases and J gave up 9 bases, with 19 bases separating them. CDR3: CASFQREASSPLHF. The DNA of the CDR3 is TGTGCCTCATTCCAGAGGGAAGCGAGTTCACCCCTCCACTTT. The whole variable domain, filled in from reference TRBV30 and TRBJ1-6, reads SQTIHQWPATLVQPVGSPLSLECTVEGTSNPNLYWYRQAAGRGLQLLFYSVGIGQISSEVPQNLSASRPQDRQFILSSKKLLLSDSGFYLCASFQREASSPLHFGNGTRLTVT.